This T cell receptor (beta chain) was identified during a study of T cell responses to AZD1222 COVID-19 vaccine. Study results and limitations: Just a handful of AZD1222 recipients were seropositive at baseline.

CDR1 is MDHEN and CDR2 is SYDVKM in the germline V gene. V shed 8 bases and J 1 base; nucleotides not matched to a gene: 8. The CDR3 loop spans 14 amino acids. Using immunoSEQ multiplex PCR, the repertoire was profiled, and TCRdb retains in-frame clones only, with some absent. The profile shows about 190,000 clones, about 89% of them singletons. Points on this clone: Its antigen is still unknown.

The source of this sequence is an adult in good health. The chain joins TRBV28 to TRBJ2-7, with 7 positions matching TRBD1. The sample consisted of peripheral blood, taken on day 0 of MenACWY control vaccination. CDR3 nucleotides: TGTGCCAGCCACGAACAACAGGGGTCCTACGAGCAGTACTTC. It translates to CASHEQQGSYEQYF.